Included here is one TCR beta chain sequence, with context. TCRdb's copy holds only in-frame clones and misses some; the assay was immunoSEQ multiplex PCR. The table shows approximately 160,000 clones, with around four fifths occurring only once. The entry originates in a study of blood T cell repertoires in COVID-19. In the study overall: Donors in the United States, Italy and Spain gave samples during acute or convalescent COVID-19. T cells, B-cell-depleted T cells, or PBMCs provided the cDNA or gDNA that served as material.

After removal of 2 bases from V and 5 bases from J, the junction contained 9 bases not matched to a gene. The CDR3 sequence is 16 residues long. Germline V gene sequence: CDR1 SGDLS, CDR2 YYNGEE. Sequencing was carried out using peripheral blood. The chain has TRBV9 and TRBJ2-1, with 8 bases aligning to TRBD2. This receptor was identified in a man in his sixties or seventies who had recovered from COVID-19. CDR3 DNA sequence: TGTGCCAGCAGCGTTTTTGACGGGAGGGACCACAATGAGCAGTTCTTC. This translates into CASSVFDGRDHNEQFF.